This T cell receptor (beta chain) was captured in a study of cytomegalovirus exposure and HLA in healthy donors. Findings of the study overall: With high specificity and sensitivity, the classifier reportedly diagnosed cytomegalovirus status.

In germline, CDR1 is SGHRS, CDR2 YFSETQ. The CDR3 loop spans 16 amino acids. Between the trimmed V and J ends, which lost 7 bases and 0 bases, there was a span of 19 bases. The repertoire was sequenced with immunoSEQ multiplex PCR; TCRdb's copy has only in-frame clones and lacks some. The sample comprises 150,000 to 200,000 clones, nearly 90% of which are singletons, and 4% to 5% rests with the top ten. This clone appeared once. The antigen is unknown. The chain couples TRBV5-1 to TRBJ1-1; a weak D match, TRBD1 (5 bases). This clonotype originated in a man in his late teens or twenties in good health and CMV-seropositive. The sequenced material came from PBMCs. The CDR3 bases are TGCGCCAGCCGGTCCCCAAAGGGGAACATGAACACTGAAGCTTTCTTT. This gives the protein CASRSPKGNMNTEAFF.